This T cell receptor (beta chain) appears in the sequencing data of a study of T cells in Graves' hyperthyroidism and ophthalmopathy. General observations from the study: Ophthalmopathy was predicted by the model a median of roughly 6.7 months ahead of onset. Expanded thyroid clonotypes (above 0.001) were mostly also found in blood.

The TCR beta CDR3 regions underwent amplification using RNA transcripts as the source. A first-round RT-PCR of the TCR CDR3 used the HTBI primer set. Using its own MiXCR run on the multiplex PCR reads, TCRdb lists one record per CDR3 protein. The repertoire holds over 300,000 distinct CDR3 sequences, with approximately 15% as singletons. V shed 5 bases and J 8 bases; nucleotides not matched to a gene: 9. CDR3 length: 14 amino acids. Per germline, CDR1 MDHEN and CDR2 SYDVKM. There are many counts of this clonotype. The antigen is unknown. In patients aged 18 to 65, hyperthyroidism was newly diagnosed, with duration under 2 months.

Sequencing used blood. The rearrangement uses TRBV28 and TRBJ2-1, with 7 bases fitting TRBD2. This TCR came from a woman in her sixties or seventies with Graves' hyperthyroidism. CDR3 sequence reads: CASSPPGGSDEQFF. Here the CDR3 DNA reads TGTGCCAGCAGTCCGCCCGGCGGGAGTGATGAGCAGTTCTTC.